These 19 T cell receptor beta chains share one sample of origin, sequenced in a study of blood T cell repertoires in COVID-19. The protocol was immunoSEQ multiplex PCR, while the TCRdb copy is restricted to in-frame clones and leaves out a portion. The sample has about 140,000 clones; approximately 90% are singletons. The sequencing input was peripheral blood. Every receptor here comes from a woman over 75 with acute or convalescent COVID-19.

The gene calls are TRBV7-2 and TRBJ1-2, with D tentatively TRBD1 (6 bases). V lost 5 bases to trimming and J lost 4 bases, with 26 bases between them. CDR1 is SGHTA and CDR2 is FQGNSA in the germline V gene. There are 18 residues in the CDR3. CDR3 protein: CASSPRGLDSFNSYGYTF. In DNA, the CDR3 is TGTGCCAGCAGCCCCCGGGGTTTGGACAGTTTTAATAGCTATGGCTACACCTTC.

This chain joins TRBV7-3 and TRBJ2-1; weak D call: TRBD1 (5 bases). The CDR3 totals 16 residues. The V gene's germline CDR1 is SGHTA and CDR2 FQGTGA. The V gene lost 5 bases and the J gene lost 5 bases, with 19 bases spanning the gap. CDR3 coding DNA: TGTGCCAGCAGCCCACAGCAGGGCGCAGGCAACAATGAGCAGTTCTTC. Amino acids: CASSPQQGAGNNEQFF.

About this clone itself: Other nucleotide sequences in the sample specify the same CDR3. The CDR3 DNA is TGCGCCAGCAGCTTTCTCGGACAGAACACTGAAGCTTTCTTT. It specifies CASSFLGQNTEAFF. This chain links TRBV5-1 with TRBJ1-1; D is possibly TRBD1 (5 bases). Deletions cut 2 bases from V and 1 base from J, with 9 bases between. This CDR3 comprises 14 residues. The germline CDR1 and CDR2 sequences are SGHRS and YFSETQ.

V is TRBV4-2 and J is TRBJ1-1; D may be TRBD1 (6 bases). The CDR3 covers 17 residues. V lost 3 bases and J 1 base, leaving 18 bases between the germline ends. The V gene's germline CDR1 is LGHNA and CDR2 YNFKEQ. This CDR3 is CASSQIKDRTRNTEAFF. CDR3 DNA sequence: TGTGCCAGCAGCCAGATCAAAGACAGGACGCGGAACACTGAAGCTTTCTTT.

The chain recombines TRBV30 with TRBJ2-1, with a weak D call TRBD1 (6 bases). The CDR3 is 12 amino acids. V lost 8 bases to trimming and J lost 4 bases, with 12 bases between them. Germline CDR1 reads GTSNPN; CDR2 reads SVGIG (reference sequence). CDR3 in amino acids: CAGNRAYNEQFF. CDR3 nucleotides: TGTGCCGGTAACAGGGCATACAATGAGCAGTTCTTC.

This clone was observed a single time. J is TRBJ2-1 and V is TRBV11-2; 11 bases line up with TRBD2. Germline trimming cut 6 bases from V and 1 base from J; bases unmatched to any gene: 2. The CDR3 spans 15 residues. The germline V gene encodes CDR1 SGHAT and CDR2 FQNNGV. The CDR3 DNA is TGTGCCAGCAGGGTAGCGGGGGGGTCCTACAATGAGCAGTTCTTC. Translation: CASRVAGGSYNEQFF.

The DNA for the CDR3 is TGTGCCAGTAGTATAAGTCTGGGAAACAGGGGGAAAAATCAGCCCCAGCATTTT. Protein: CASSISLGNRGKNQPQHF. V is TRBV19 and J is TRBJ1-5; TRBD1 matches at 8 bases. The CDR3 is 18 amino acids. The V segment lost 2 bases and the J segment 4 bases; nucleotides outside the gene matches: 13. CDR1 is LNHDA, CDR2 SQIVND, per germline (reference sequence).

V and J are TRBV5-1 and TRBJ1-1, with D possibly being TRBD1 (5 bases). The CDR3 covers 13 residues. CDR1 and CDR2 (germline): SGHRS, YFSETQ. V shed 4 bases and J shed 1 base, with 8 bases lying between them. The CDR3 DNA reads TGCGCCAGCAGCGATCAGGGGAACACTGAAGCTTTCTTT. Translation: CASSDQGNTEAFF. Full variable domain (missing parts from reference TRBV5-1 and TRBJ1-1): KAGVTQTPRYLIKTRGQQVTLSCSPISGHRSVSWYQQTPGQGLQFLFEYFSETQRNKGNFPGRFSGRQFSNSRSEMNVSTLELGDSALYLCASSDQGNTEAFFGQGTRLTVV.

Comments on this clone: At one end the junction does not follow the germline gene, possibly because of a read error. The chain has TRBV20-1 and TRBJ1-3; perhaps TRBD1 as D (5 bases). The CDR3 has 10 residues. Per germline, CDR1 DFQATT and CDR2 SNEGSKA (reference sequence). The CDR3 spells CSARGGGDYF. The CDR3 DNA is TGCAGTGCTAGAGGGGGAGGGGATTACTTT.

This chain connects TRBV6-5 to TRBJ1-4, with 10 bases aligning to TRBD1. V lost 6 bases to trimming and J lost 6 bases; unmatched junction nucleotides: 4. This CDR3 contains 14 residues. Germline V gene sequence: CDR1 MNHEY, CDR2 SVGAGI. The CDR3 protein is CASRDGQGDEKLFF. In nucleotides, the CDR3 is TGTGCCAGCAGGGACGGACAGGGGGATGAAAAACTGTTTTTT.

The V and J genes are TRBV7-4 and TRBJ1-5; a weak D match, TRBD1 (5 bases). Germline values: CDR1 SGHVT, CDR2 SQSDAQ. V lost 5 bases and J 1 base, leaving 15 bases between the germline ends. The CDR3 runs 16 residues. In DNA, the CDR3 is TGTGCCAGCAGCCCGTCCGGGGGTAAGAGCAATCAGCCCCAGCATTTT. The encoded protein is CASSPSGGKSNQPQHF. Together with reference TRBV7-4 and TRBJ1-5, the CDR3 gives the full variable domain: GAGVSQSPRYKVAKRGRDVALRCDSISGHVTLYWYRQTLGQGSEVLTYSQSDAQRDKSGRPSGRFSAERPERSVSTLKIQRTEQGDSAVYLCASSPSGGKSNQPQHFGDGTRLSIL.

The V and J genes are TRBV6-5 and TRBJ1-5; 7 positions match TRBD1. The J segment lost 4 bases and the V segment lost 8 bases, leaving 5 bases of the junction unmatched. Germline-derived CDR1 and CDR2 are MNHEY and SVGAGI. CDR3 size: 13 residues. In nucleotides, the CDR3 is TGTGCCAGCGGCCAACAGGGGAATCAGCCCCAGCATTTT. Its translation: CASGQQGNQPQHF.

Here the CDR3 DNA reads TGTGCCAGCAGTGAAGGGCCAGGAAAGCCCTACGAGCAGTACTTC. Its translation is CASSEGPGKPYEQYF. The gene calls are TRBV6-1 and TRBJ2-7, with D unclear. Per the germline V gene, CDR1 is MNHNS and CDR2 is SASEGT. Trimming took off 1 base at V and 2 bases at J, with 12 bases between the two ends. The CDR3 is 15 amino acids.

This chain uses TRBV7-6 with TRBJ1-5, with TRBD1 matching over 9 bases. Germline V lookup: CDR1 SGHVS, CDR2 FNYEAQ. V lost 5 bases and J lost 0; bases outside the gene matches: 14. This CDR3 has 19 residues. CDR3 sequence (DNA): TGTGCCAGCAGCGAACAGGGGGCTACCGGATTTGATAGCAATCAGCCCCAGCATTTT. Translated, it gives CASSEQGATGFDSNQPQHF.

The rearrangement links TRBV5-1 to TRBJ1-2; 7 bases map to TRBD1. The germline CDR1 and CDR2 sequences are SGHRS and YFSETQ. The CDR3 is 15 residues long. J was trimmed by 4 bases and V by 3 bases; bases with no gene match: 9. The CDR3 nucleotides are TGCGCCAGCAGCTACAAGGGGGCGCGGGGCTATGGCTACACCTTC. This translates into CASSYKGARGYGYTF.

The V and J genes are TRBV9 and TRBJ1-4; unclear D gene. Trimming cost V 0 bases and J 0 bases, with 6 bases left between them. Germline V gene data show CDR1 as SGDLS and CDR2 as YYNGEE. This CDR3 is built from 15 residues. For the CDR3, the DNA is TGTGCCAGCAGCGTAGCACCTACAACTAATGAAAAACTGTTTTTT. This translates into CASSVAPTTNEKLFF.

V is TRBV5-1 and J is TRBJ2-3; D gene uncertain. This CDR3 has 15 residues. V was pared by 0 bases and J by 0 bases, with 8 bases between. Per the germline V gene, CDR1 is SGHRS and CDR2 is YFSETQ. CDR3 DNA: TGCGCCAGCAGCTTGGTTCCCTCTAGCACAGATACGCAGTATTTT. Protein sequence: CASSLVPSSTDTQYF.

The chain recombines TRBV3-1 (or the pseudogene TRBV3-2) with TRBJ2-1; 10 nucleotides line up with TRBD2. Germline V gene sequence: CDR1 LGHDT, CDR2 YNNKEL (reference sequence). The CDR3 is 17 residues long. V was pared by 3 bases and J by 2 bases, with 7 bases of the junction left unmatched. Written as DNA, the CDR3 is TGTGCCAGCAGCCAGGGCCTAGCGGGGGCCGCCTACAATGAGCAGTTCTTC. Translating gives CASSQGLAGAAYNEQFF.

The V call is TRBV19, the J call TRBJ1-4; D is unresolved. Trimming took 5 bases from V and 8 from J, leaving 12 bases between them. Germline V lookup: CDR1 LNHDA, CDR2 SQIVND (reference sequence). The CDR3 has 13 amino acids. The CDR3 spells CASSLSGGEKLFF. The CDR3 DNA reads TGTGCCAGTAGTCTATCGGGAGGCGAAAAACTGTTTTTT. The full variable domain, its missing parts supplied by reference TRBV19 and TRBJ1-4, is DGGITQSPKYLFRKEGQNVTLSCEQNLNHDAMYWYRQDPGQGLRLIYYSQIVNDFQKGDIAEGYSVSREKKESFPLTVTSAQKNPTAFYLCASSLSGGEKLFFGSGTQLSVL.